Below are 6 T cell receptor beta chains sequenced from a single sample in a study of prognosis after radiotherapy for stage I lung cancer (dated by TCRdb to the early 2020s). TCRdb shows the sequencer as Illumina HiSeq 3000. Two rounds of multiplex PCR were performed to amplify the TCR beta CDR3 region from genomic DNA. In the first PCR round, primers specific to each TRBV and TRBJ gene were used, and the primer sequences were filed in Chinese patent CN105087789A. Through fastp at Q25 and MiXCR, TCRdb rebuilt clones from the public reads, retaining in-frame beta chains. Merged by CDR3 protein, the rows form single entries marked with the most common genes and DNA. The sample includes 10,000 to 15,000 distinct CDR3 sequences, with nearly 55% observed a single time. 20% to 25% of the sample is in the top ten clones. The starting material was PBMCs, obtained before or after stereotactic body radiation therapy (not recorded which). These receptors were obtained from a donor aged 50 or older with non-small cell lung cancer.

This chain links TRBV20-1 with TRBJ1-2; weak D call: TRBD1 (5 bases). The CDR3 covers 14 residues. CDR1 is DFQATT and CDR2 is SNEGSKA in the germline V gene (reference sequence). Trimming shortened V by 4 bases and J by 1 base, and 13 bases separated the two germline ends. The CDR3 reads CSAMAGKGNYGYTF. CDR3 DNA: TGCAGTGCTATGGCAGGGAAGGGTAACTATGGCTACACCTTC.

This clonotype is medium-sized. The rearrangement joins TRBV2 to TRBJ2-1; TRBD2 agrees at 13 bases. Germline-derived CDR1 and CDR2 are SNHLY and FYNNEI. The CDR3 consists of 15 residues. The trim removed 6 bases at V and 8 bases at J, leaving 7 bases unmatched. For the CDR3, the DNA is TGTGCCAGCAGCACACGGACTAGCGGGAGCGATGAGCAGTTCTTC. It translates to CASSTRTSGSDEQFF.

The chain has TRBV11-3 and TRBJ2-1, with D maybe TRBD2 (6 bases). Trimming left V 6 bases short and J 3 bases short, with 15 bases between. Germline loops: CDR1 SGHNT, CDR2 YENEEA. This CDR3 is built from 15 residues. For the CDR3, the DNA is TGTGCCAGCAGTTTGGGGGGAGGTCTCTACAATGAGCAGTTCTTC. Its translation: CASSLGGGLYNEQFF.

The chain is built from TRBV12-3 or TRBV12-4 and TRBJ2-2; the match to TRBD2 covers 7 bases. The ends lost 5 bases at V and 0 bases at J; junction bases unmatched: 3. This CDR3 spans 15 amino acids. CDR3 residues: CASSPGLANTGELFF. The CDR3 DNA follows: TGTGCCAGCAGTCCCGGACTAGCGAACACCGGGGAGCTGTTTTTT.

This clonotype was detected only a few times. This could be a read error, since a much larger clone is one nucleotide away. The genes are TRBV20-1 and TRBJ2-5; D is unclear. V was cut by 5 bases and J by 5 bases, with 15 bases left in between. The V gene's germline CDR1 is DFQATT and CDR2 SNEGSKA (reference sequence). This CDR3 contains 13 residues. The CDR3 loop is CSALPNVGETQYF. The CDR3 DNA is TGCAGTGCTCTCCCAAACGTCGGGGAGACCCAGTACTTC.

This chain joins TRBV11-2 and TRBJ2-1; 7 nucleotides agree with TRBD2. J was trimmed by 6 bases and V by 4 bases; bases with no gene match: 12. CDR1 and CDR2 from the germline V gene are SGHAT and FQNNGV. This CDR3 region has 16 residues. The CDR3 bases are TGTGCCAGCAGCTCTCCTGGGGCGGGAGTTTCCAATGAGCAGTTCTTC. This sequence encodes CASSSPGAGVSNEQFF.